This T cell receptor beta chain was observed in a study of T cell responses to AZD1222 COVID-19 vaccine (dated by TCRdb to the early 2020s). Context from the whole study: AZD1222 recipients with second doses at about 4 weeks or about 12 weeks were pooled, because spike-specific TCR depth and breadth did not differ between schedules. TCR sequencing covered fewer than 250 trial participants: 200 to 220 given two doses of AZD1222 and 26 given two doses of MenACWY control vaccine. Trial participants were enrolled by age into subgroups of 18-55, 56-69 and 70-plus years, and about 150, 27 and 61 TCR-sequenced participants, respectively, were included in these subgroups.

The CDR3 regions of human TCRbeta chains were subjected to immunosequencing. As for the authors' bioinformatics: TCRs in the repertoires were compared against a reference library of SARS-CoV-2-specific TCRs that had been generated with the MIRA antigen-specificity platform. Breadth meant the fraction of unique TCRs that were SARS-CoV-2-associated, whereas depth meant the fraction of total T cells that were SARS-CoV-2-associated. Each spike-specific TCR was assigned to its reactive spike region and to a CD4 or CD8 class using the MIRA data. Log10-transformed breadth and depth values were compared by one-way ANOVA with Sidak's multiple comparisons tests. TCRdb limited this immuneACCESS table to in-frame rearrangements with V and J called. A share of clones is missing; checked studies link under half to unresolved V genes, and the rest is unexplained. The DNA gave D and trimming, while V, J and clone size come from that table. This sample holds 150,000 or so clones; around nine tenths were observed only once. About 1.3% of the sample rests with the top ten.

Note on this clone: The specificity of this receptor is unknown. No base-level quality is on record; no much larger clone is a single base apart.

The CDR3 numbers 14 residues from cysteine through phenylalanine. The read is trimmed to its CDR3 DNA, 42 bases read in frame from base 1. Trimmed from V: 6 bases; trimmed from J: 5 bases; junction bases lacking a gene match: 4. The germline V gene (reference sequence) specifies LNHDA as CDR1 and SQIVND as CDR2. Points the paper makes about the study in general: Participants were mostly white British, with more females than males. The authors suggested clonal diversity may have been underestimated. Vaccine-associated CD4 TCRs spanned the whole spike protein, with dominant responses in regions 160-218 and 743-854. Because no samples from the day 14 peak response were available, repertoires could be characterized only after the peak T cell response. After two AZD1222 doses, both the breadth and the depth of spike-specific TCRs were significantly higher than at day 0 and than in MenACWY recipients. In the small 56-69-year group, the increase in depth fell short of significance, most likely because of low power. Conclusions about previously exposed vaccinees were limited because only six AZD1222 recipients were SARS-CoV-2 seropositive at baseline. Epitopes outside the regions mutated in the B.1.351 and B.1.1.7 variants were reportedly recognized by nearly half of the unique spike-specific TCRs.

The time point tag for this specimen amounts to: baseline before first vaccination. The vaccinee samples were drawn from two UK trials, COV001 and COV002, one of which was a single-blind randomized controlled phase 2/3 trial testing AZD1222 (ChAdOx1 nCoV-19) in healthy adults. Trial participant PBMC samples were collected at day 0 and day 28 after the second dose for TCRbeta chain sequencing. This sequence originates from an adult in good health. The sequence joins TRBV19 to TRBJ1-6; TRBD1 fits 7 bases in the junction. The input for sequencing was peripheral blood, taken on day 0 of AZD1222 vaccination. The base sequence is TGTGCCAGTAGGGGACAGCTGGATAATTCACCCCTCCACTTT. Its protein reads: CASRGQLDNSPLHF.